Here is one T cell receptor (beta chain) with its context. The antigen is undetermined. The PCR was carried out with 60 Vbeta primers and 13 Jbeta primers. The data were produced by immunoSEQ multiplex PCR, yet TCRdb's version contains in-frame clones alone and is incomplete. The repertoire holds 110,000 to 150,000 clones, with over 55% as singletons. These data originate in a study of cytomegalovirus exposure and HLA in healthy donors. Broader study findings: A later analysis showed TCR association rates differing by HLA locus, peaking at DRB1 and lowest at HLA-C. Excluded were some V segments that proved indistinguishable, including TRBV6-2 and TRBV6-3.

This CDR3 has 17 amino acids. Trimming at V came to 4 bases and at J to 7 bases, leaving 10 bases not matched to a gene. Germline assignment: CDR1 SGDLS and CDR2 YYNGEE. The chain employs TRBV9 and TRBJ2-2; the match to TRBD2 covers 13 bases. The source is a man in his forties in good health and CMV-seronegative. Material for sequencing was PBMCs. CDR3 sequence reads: CASSPRGTSGVVGELFF. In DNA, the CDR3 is TGTGCCAGCAGCCCCCGGGGGACTAGCGGGGTGGTCGGGGAGCTGTTTTTT.